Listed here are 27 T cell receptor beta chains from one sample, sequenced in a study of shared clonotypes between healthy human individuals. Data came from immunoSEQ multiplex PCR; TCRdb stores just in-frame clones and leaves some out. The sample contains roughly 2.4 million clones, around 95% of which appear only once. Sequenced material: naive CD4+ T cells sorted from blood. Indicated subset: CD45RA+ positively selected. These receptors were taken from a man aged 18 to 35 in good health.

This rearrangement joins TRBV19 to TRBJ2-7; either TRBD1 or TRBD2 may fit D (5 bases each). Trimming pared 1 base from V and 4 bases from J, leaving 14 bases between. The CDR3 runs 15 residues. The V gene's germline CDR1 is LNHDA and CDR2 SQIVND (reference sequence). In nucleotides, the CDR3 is TGTGCCAGTAGTATAGGGCTGGGGACCGAGTACGAGCAGTACTTC. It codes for CASSIGLGTEYEQYF.

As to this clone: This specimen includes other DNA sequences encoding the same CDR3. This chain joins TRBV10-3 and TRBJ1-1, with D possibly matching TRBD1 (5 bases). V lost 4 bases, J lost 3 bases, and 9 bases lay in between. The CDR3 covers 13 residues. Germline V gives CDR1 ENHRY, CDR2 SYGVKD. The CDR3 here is CAISGGRDTEAFF. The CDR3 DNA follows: TGTGCCATCAGTGGGGGCCGCGACACTGAAGCTTTCTTT.

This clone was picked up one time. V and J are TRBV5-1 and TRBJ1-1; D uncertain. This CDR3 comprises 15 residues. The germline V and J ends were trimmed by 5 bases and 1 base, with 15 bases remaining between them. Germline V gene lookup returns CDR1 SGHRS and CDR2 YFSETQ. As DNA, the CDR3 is TGCGCCAGCAGAGAAATGTCACAGACGAACACTGAAGCTTTCTTT. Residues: CASREMSQTNTEAFF.

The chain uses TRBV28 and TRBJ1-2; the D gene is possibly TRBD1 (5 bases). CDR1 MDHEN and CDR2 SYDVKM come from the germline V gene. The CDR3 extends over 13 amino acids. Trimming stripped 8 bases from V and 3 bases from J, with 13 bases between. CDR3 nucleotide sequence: TGTGCCAGCGTAAGGGGAGTATACTATGGCTACACCTTC. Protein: CASVRGVYYGYTF.

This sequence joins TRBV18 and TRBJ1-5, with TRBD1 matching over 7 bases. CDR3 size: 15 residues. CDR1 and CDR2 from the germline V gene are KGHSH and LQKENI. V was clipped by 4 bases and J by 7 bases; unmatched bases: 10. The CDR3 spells CASSQDITGVQPQHF. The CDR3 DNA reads TGTGCCAGCTCACAGGATATCACAGGGGTCCAGCCCCAGCATTTT.

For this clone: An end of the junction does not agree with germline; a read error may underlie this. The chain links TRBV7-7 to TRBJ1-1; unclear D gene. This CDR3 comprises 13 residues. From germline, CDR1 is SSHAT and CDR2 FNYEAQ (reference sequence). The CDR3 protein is CASSVNMNTEAFF. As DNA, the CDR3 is TGTGCTAGCAGCGTCAACATGAACACTGAAGCTTTCTTT.

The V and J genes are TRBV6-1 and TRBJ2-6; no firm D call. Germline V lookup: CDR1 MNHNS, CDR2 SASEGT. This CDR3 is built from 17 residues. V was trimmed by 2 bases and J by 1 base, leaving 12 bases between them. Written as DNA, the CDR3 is TGTGCCAGCAGTGAAAATGACGCACAGTCTGGGGCCAACGTCCTGACTTTC. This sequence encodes CASSENDAQSGANVLTF.

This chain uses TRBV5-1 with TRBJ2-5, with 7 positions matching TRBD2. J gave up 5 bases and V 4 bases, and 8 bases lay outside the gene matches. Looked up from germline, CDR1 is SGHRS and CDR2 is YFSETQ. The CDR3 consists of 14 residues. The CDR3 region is CASSTGGQVETQYF. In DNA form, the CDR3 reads TGCGCCAGCAGCACGGGAGGTCAGGTGGAGACCCAGTACTTC.

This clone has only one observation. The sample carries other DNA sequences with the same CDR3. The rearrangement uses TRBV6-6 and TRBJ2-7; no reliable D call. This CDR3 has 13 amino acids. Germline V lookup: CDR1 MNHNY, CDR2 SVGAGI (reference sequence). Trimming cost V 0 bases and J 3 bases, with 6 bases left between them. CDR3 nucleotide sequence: TGTGCCAGCAGTTACTCAGGCAGCTACGAGCAGTACTTC. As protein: CASSYSGSYEQYF.

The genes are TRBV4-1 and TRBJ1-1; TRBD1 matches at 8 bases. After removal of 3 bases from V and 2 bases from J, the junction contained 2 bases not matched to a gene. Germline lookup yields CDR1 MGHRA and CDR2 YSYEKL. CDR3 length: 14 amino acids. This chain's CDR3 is CASSQGQENTEAFF. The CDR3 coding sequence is TGCGCCAGCAGCCAGGGACAGGAAAACACTGAAGCTTTCTTT.

CDR3 protein: CASSAPRDGAPLHF. CDR3 bases: TGTGCCAGCAGCGCCCCCAGAGACGGGGCACCCCTCCACTTT. V and J are TRBV9 and TRBJ1-6; D ambiguous. Between the trimmed V and J ends, which lost 3 bases and 11 bases, there was a span of 15 bases. This CDR3 region has 14 residues. The germline gives CDR1 SGDLS, CDR2 YYNGEE.

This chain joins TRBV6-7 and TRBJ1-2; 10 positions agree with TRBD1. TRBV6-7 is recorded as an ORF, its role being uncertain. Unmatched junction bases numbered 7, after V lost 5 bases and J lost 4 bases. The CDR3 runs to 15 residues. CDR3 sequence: CASSGTDRGLYGYTF. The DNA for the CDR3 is TGTGCCAGCAGTGGTACTGACAGGGGGCTCTATGGCTACACCTTC.

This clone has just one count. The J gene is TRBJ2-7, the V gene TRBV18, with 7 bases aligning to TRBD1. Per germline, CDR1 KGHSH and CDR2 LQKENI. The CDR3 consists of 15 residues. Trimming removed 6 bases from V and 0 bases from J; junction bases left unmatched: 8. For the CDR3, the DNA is TGTGCCAGCTCCCTGGGACAGACCAGCTCCTACGAGCAGTACTTC. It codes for CASSLGQTSSYEQYF.

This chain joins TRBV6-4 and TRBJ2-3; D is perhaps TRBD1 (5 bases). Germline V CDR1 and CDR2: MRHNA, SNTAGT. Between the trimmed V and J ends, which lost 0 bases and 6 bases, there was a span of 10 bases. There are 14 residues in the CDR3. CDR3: CASSDSMYRDTQYF. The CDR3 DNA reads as TGTGCCAGCAGTGACTCGATGTACAGGGATACGCAGTATTTT.

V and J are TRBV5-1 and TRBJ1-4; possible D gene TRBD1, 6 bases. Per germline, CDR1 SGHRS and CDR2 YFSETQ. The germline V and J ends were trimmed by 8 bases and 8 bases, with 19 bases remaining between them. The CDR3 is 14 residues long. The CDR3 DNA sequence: TGCGCCAGTCGAGCCGGGGGCGCACAGGAAAAACTGTTTTTT. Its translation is CASRAGGAQEKLFF.

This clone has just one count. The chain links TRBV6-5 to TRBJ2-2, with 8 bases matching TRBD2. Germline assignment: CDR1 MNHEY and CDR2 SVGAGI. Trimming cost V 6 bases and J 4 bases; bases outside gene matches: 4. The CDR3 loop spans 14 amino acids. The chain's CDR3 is CASRGAGGTGELFF. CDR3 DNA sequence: TGTGCCAGCAGAGGGGCGGGGGGCACCGGGGAGCTGTTTTTT.

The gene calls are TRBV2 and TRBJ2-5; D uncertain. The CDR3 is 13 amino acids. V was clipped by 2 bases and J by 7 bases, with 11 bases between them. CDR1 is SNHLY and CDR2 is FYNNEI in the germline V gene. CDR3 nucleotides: TGTGCCAGCAGTGAATCGGCAGTTGGGACCCAGTACTTC. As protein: CASSESAVGTQYF. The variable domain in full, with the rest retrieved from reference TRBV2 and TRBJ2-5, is EPEVTQTPSHQVTQMGQEVILRCVPISNHLYFYWYRQILGQKVEFLVSFYNNEISEKSEIFDDQFSVERPDGSNFTLKIRSTKLEDSAMYFCASSESAVGTQYFGPGTRLLVL.

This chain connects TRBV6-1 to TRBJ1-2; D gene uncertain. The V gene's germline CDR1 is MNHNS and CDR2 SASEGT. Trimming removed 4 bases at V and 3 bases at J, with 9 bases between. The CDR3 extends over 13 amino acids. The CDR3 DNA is TGTGCCAGCAGTGTAACAGTTGACTATGGCTACACCTTC. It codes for CASSVTVDYGYTF.

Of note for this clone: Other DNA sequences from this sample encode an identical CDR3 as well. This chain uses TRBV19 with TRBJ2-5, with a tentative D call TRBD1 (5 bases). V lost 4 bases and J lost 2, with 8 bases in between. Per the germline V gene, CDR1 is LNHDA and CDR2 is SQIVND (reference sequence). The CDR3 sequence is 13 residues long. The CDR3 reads CASSSTGQETQYF. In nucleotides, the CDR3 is TGTGCCAGTAGTAGTACAGGACAAGAGACCCAGTACTTC.

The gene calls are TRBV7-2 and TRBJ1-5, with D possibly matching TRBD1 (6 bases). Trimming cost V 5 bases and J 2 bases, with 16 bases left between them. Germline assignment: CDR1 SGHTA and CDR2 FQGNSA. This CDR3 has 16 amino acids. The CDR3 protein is CASSLRQDGGNQPQHF. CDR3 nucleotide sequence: TGTGCCAGCAGCCTCCGACAGGACGGTGGCAATCAGCCCCAGCATTTT.

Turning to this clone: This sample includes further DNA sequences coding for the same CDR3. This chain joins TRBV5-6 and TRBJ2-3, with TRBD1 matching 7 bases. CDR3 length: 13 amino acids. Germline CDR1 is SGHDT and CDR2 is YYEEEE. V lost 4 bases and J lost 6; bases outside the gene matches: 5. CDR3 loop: CASSNRGLDTQYF. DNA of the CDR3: TGTGCCAGCAGCAACAGGGGTTTGGATACGCAGTATTTT. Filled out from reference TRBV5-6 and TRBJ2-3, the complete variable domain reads DAGVTQSPTHLIKTRGQQVTLRCSPKSGHDTVSWYQQALGQGPQFIFQYYEEEERQRGNFPDRFSGHQFPNYSSELNVNALLLGDSALYLCASSNRGLDTQYFGPGTRLTVL.

CDR3 loop: CASSIGPPEGANVLTF. CDR3 DNA sequence: TGTGCCAGTAGTATAGGCCCACCTGAAGGGGCCAACGTCCTGACTTTC. The V and J genes are TRBV19 and TRBJ2-6; D is uncertain. V was trimmed by 1 base and J by 4 bases, leaving 11 bases between them. This CDR3 has 16 amino acids. CDR1 is LNHDA and CDR2 is SQIVND in the germline V gene (reference sequence). The full variable domain, with the rest looked up from reference TRBV19 and TRBJ2-6, is DGGITQSPKYLFRKEGQNVTLSCEQNLNHDAMYWYRQDPGQGLRLIYYSQIVNDFQKGDIAEGYSVSREKKESFPLTVTSAQKNPTAFYLCASSIGPPEGANVLTFGAGSRLTVL.

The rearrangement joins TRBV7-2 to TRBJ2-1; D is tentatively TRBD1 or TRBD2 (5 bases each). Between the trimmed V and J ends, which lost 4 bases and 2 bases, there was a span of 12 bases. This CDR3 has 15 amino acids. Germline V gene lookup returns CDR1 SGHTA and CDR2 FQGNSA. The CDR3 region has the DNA TGTGCCAGCAGCTCGGGACCAGGCCCCTACAATGAGCAGTTCTTC. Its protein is CASSSGPGPYNEQFF.

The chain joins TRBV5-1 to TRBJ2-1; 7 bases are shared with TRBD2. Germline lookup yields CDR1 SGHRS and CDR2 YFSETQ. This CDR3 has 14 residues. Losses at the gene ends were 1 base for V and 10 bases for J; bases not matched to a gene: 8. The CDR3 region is CASSLRGDGWEQFF. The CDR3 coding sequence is TGCGCCAGCAGCTTGCGGGGGGACGGATGGGAGCAGTTCTTC.

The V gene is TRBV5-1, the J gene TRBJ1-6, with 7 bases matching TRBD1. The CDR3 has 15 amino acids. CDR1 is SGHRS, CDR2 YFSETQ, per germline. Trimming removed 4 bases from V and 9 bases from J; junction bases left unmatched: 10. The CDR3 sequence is CASSPVPGQISPLHF. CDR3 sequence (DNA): TGCGCCAGCAGCCCGGTACCGGGACAGATTTCACCCCTCCACTTT.

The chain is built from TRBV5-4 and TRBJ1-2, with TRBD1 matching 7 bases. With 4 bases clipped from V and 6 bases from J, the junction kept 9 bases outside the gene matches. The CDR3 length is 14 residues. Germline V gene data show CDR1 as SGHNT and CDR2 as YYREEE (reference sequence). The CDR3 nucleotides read TGTGCCAGCAGCCAATCGACAGGGAGTCATGGCTACACCTTC. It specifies CASSQSTGSHGYTF. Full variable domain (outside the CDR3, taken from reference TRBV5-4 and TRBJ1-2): ETGVTQSPTHLIKTRGQQVTLRCSSQSGHNTVSWYQQALGQGPQFIFQYYREEENGRGNFPPRFSGLQFPNYSSELNVNALELDDSALYLCASSQSTGSHGYTFGSGTRLTVV.

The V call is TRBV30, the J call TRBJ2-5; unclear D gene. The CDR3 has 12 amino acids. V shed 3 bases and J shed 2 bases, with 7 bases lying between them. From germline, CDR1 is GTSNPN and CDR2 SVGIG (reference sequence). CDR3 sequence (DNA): TGTGCCTGGAGAACTGTACAAGAGACCCAGTACTTC. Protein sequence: CAWRTVQETQYF.